This TCR beta chain was captured by sequencing in a study of blood T cells in healthy people across ages. PCR was performed a second time for about 7 to 11 cycles using a sample-barcoded 5' primer and a J-beta primer mix. Unique molecular identifiers of 12 random nucleotides labeled each cDNA. TCRdb recomputed calls from the 5' RACE reads with MiXCR, one row per CDR3 protein. Among more than 650,000 distinct CDR3 sequences listed, 22% were seen once. This clonotype was observed many times. The CDR3 is made up of 15 amino acids. Per germline, CDR1 SGHTA and CDR2 FQGTGA. V lost 0 bases and J 0 bases, leaving 6 bases between the germline ends.

The V call is TRBV7-3, the J call TRBJ2-4; TRBD1 might be the D (6 bases). What was sequenced was blood. The sequence was collected from a man in his 70s in good health. CDR3 coding DNA: TGTGCCAGCAGCTTAACAGGGGGAGCCAAAAACATTCAGTACTTC. This gives the protein CASSLTGGAKNIQYF.